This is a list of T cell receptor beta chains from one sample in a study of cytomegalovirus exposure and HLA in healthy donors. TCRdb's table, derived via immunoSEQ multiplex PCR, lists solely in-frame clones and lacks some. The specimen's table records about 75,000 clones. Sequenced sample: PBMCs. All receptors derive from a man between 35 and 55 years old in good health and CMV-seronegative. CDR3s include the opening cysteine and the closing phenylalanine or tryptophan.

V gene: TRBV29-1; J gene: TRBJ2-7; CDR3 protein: CSVGGGPYEQYF
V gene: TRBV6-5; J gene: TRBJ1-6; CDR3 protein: CASSLGLGYNSPLHF
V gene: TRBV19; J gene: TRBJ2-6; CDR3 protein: CASHRDSKGSGANVLTF
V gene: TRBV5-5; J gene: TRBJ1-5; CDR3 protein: CASSLPGTGGSQPQHF
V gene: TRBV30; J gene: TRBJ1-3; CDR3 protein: CAWTTLQGHGNTIYF
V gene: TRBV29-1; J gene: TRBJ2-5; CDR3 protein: CSVGGGGQETQYF
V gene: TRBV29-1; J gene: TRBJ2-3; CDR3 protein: CSVEGTPSTDTQYF
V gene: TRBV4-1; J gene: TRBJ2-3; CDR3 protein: CASSQGRGGVTDTQYF
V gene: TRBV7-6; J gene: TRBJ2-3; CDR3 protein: CASSWGGGTDTQYF
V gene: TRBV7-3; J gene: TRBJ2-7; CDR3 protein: CASSLNRDGEQYF
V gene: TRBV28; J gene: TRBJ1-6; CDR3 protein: CASSLGGAVGSPLHF
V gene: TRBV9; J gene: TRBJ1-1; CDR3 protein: CASSTRQNMNTEAFF
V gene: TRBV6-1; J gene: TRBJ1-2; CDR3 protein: CASSDRRGQGERYGYTF
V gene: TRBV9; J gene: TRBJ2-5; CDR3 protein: CASSVGGGGETQYF
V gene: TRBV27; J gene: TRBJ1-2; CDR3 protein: CASSGQGRGYGYTF
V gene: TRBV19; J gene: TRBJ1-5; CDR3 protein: CASSATGGRGQPQHF
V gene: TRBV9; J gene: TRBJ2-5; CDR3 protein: CASSVEGQRGGETQYF
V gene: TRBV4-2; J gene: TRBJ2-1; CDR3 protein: CASSQDGGGASEQFF
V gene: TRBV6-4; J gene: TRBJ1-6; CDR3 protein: CASSDYVRQVERNSPLHF
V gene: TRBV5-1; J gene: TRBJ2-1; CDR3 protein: CASSSVGGQGANEQFF
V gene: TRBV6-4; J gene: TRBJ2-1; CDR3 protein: CASSDGQENNEQFF
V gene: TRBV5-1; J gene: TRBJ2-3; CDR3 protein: CASSSGQGAPDTQYF
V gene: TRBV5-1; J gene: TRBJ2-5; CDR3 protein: CASSSNRGRDGTQYF
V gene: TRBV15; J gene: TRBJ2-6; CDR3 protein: CATSNGGDAGANVLTF
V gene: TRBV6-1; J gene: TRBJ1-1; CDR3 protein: CASSDILRAFF
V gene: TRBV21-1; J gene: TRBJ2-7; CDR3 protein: CASTNRGSQEQYF
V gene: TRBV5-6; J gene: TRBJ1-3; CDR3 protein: CASSSPGLYANTIYF
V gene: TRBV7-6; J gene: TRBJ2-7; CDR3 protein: CASSLRRPAGSYEQYF
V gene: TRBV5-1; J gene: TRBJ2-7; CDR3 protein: CASSLAPSGGGEQYF
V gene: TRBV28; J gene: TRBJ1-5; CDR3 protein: CASSPRGTGQPQHF
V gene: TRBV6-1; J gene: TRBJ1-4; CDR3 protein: CASSEHTENEKLFF
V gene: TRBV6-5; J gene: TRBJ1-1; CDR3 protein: CASSRQRNTEAFF
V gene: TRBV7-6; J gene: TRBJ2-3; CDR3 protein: CASSLEPSGGSGRTDTQYF
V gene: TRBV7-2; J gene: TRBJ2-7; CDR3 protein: CASSLIRRGSNEQYF
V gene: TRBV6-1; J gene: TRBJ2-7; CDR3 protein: CAGRTGQRYEQYF
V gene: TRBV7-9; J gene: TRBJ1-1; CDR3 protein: CASSLEPLGGGSEAFF
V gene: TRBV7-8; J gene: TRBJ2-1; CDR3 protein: CASRLGGVGRSEQFF
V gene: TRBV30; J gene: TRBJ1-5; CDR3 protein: CAWSGGGGNQPQHF
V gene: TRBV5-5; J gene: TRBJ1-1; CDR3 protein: CASSLDRGRTEAFF
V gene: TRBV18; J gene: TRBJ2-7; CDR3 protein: CASSPGQGSYEQYF
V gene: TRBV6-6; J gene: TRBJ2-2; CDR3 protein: CASRTSGTGELFF
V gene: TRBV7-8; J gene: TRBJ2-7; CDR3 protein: CASSITRGTGYEQYF
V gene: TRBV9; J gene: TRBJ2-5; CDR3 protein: CASSGGLAGGQETQYF
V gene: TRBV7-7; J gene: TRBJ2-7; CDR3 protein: CASSLALWDRQYF
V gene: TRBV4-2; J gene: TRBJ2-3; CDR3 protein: CASSQAGGFTDTQYF
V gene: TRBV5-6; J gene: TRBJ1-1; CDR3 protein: CASSSNTGSTEAFF
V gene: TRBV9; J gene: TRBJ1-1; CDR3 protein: CASSAQPDRGEAFF
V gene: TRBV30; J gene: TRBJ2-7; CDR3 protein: CAWSVRTLSSYEQYF
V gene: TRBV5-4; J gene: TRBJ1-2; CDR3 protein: CAITTGWFTYGYTF
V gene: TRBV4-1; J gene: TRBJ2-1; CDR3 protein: CASSQGLEQFF
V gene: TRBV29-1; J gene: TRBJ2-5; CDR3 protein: CSVEVQGGTQYF
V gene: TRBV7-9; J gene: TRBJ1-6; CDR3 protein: CASSDGQGNSPLHF
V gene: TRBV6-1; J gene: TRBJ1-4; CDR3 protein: CASSEFGTGLAEKLFF
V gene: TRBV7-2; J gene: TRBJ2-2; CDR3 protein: CASSLYRADTGELFF
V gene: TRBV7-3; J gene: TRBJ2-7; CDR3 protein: CASSLVVDDRAYEQYF
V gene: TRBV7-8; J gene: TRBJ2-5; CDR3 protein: CASRPQSRAGPYQETQYF
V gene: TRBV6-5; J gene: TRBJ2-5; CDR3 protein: CASRTDRGGAETQYF
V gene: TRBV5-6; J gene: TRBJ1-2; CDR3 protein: CASRLDRGHGYTF
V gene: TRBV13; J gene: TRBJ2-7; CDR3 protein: CASSGTGKSYEQYF